A single sample gave rise to the 21 T cell receptor beta chains below, sequenced in a study of T cells in Graves' hyperthyroidism and ophthalmopathy. TCR beta CDR3 sequences were amplified from RNA transcripts. HTBI primers drove first-round RT-PCR of the TCR CDR3. Each CDR3 protein gets one entry after TCRdb re-called the multiplex PCR reads with MiXCR. This table holds some 490,000 distinct CDR3 sequences, around a fifth found once. Source material: blood. The receptors derive from a woman aged 65 to 85 with Graves' ophthalmopathy.

The chain has TRBV3-1 and TRBJ2-3; TRBD2 aligns across 7 bases. V trimming: 1 base; J trimming: 2 bases; junction bases outside the gene matches: 6. The germline V gene encodes CDR1 LGHDT and CDR2 YNNKEL (reference sequence). The CDR3 has 16 residues. The CDR3 region is CASSQARRDYTDTQYF. The CDR3, as DNA: TGTGCCAGCAGCCAAGCCCGCCGGGACTACACAGATACGCAGTATTTT.

The chain combines TRBV6-1 with TRBJ1-2; TRBD1 is a possible D gene (6 bases). In germline, CDR1 is MNHNS, CDR2 SASEGT. This CDR3 region has 14 residues. Trimming stripped 5 bases from V and 4 bases from J, with 14 bases between. CDR3 protein: CASSPTGTRYGYTF. CDR3 bases: TGTGCCAGCAGTCCAACAGGGACCCGCTATGGCTACACCTTC.

The chain links TRBV7-3 to TRBJ1-1; perhaps TRBD1 as D (6 bases). The CDR3 sequence is 14 residues long. From germline, CDR1 is SGHTA and CDR2 FQGTGA. The V gene lost 3 bases and the J gene lost 5 bases, with 13 bases spanning the gap. Here the CDR3 reads CASSLGARWTEAFF. The CDR3 DNA is TGTGCCAGCAGCTTGGGGGCGAGATGGACTGAAGCTTTCTTT.

This clonotype was seen ten or more times. CDR3 amino acids: CASSPGQGAAFF. DNA of the CDR3: TGTGCCAGCTCACCCGGCCAGGGGGCGGCTTTCTTT. The chain has TRBV18 and TRBJ1-1; 8 nucleotides agree with TRBD1. The CDR3 length is 12 residues. V dropped 3 bases and J dropped 11; count of bases not matched to a gene: 5. CDR1 KGHSH and CDR2 LQKENI come from the germline V gene.

Note on this clonotype: Sequence at one end of the junction differs from germline and may be a read error. V is TRBV11-2 and J is TRBJ1-3, with D uncertain. CDR1 is SGHAT and CDR2 is FQNNGV in the germline V gene. The CDR3 runs to 15 residues. CDR3 DNA: TGTGCCAGCAGGGCAGGAGGGAACTCTGGAAACGCCATATATTTT. The encoded protein is CASRAGGNSGNAIYF.

V and J are TRBV5-1 and TRBJ2-7, with 9 positions matching TRBD1. Germline V CDR1 and CDR2: SGHRS, YFSETQ. This CDR3 contains 15 residues. The V and J ends lost 1 base and 2 bases, in that order; junction bases with no gene match: 4. The CDR3 region has the DNA TGCGCCAGCAGCTTGTCACAGGGGGCTCCCTACGAGCAGTACTTC. It specifies CASSLSQGAPYEQYF.

The rearrangement joins TRBV5-1 to TRBJ1-2; no clear D. Germline V lookup: CDR1 SGHRS, CDR2 YFSETQ. V was trimmed by 4 bases and J by 4 bases, leaving 11 bases between them. CDR3 size: 13 residues. In DNA form, the CDR3 reads TGCGCCAGCAGCCTCGCTGATTTCTATGGCTACACCTTC. Translation gives CASSLADFYGYTF. Supplemented by reference TRBV5-1 and TRBJ1-2, the full variable domain reads KAGVTQTPRYLIKTRGQQVTLSCSPISGHRSVSWYQQTPGQGLQFLFEYFSETQRNKGNFPGRFSGRQFSNSRSEMNVSTLELGDSALYLCASSLADFYGYTFGSGTRLTVV.

This clonotype was counted ten times or more. The J gene is TRBJ1-2, the V gene TRBV12-3 or TRBV12-4, with no clear D. The CDR3 totals 13 residues. The V gene lost 3 bases and the J gene lost 8 bases, with 13 bases spanning the gap. The CDR3 DNA reads as TGTGCCAGCAGTTTGGCAGGCCTCCGGGGCTACACCTTC. It encodes CASSLAGLRGYTF.

The V gene is TRBV18, the J gene TRBJ1-1, with D possibly TRBD1 on 5 matching bases. The CDR3 extends over 13 amino acids. V lost 4 bases to trimming and J lost 6 bases, with 12 bases between them. From germline, CDR1 is KGHSH and CDR2 LQKENI. The DNA of the CDR3 is TGTGCCAGCTCACGGCAGGGACCCGCTGAAGCTTTCTTT. Translating it yields CASSRQGPAEAFF.

This clonotype was counted ten times or more. The V and J genes are TRBV11-2 and TRBJ1-2, with 9 positions matching TRBD1. The CDR3 extends over 14 amino acids. J lost 5 bases, V lost 1 base, and 2 bases had no gene match. Germline V gene sequence: CDR1 SGHAT, CDR2 FQNNGV. The CDR3 loop reads CASSLADRGYGYTF. The CDR3 coding sequence is TGTGCCAGCAGCTTAGCGGACAGGGGATATGGCTACACCTTC.

The genes are TRBV10-1 and TRBJ2-2; D unclear. CDR3 length equals 11 residues. Germline CDR1 and CDR2: WNHNN and SYGVQD (reference sequence). The V end lost 6 bases, the J end lost 6 bases, and 5 bases lay between the germline ends. CDR3 sequence reads: CASRAAGELFF. Here the CDR3 DNA reads TGCGCCAGCAGGGCGGCCGGGGAGCTGTTTTTT.

This chain links TRBV18 with TRBJ1-6, with D tentatively TRBD1 (6 bases). Germline V gives CDR1 KGHSH, CDR2 LQKENI. The V end was cut by 4 bases, the J end by 5 bases, with 15 bases between. The CDR3 spans 16 residues. The CDR3: CASSLRRGNNNSPLHF. CDR3 DNA sequence: TGTGCCAGCTCACTACGCAGGGGAAACAATAATTCACCCCTCCACTTT.

This clonotype was seen a handful of times. V and J are TRBV15 and TRBJ2-7, with a weak D call TRBD2 (5 bases). The V gene's germline CDR1 is LNHNV and CDR2 YYDKDF (reference sequence). The CDR3 is 15 residues long. V lost 0 bases and J lost 6, with 15 bases in between. The CDR3 nucleotides are TGTGCCACCAGCAGAGAGGGCATATCCAGCGGCGAGCAGTACTTC. This encodes CATSREGISSGEQYF.

This clonotype was observed a handful of times. DNA for the CDR3: TGTGCCAGCAGACAGATTACAGGATTTTCTATCGGTACGCAGTATTTT. It translates to CASRQITGFSIGTQYF. V gene TRBV7-2 combines with J gene TRBJ2-3; a possible D gene is TRBD1 (5 bases). This CDR3 spans 16 amino acids. Germline V lookup: CDR1 SGHTA, CDR2 FQGNSA. The V gene lost 6 bases and the J gene lost 8 bases, with 24 bases spanning the gap.

Only a few counts were recorded for this clonotype. The rearrangement joins TRBV11-2 to TRBJ2-7; TRBD2 is a possible D gene (6 bases). Germline V gene sequence: CDR1 SGHAT, CDR2 FQNNGV. The CDR3 runs to 14 residues. V shed 1 base and J shed 3 bases, with 10 bases lying between them. CDR3 bases: TGTGCCAGCAGCTTAGGTTCTAGCGTCTACGAGCAGTACTTC. It codes for CASSLGSSVYEQYF.

This clonotype was detected a few times. The chain joins TRBV3-1 to TRBJ2-7; 9 bases match TRBD2. Germline CDR1 LGHDT, CDR2 YNNKEL (reference sequence). The ends lost 8 bases at V and 8 bases at J; junction bases unmatched: 4. The CDR3 consists of 11 residues. The CDR3 region has the DNA TGTGCCAGCGGACTAGCGTATCAGCAGTACTTC. This sequence encodes CASGLAYQQYF.

This clonotype has at least ten counts. This rearrangement joins TRBV12-3 or TRBV12-4 to TRBJ2-5; 13 bases are a match to TRBD2. The CDR3 spans 16 residues. V lost 5 bases, J lost 4 bases, and 7 bases stayed unmatched. The CDR3 spells CASSQLAGGPRETQYF. CDR3 nucleotide sequence: TGTGCCAGCAGTCAACTAGCGGGAGGGCCGCGAGAGACCCAGTACTTC.

J is TRBJ1-2 and V is TRBV12-3 or TRBV12-4; D gene unclear. This CDR3 contains 12 residues. The germline V and J ends were trimmed by 3 bases and 4 bases, with 6 bases remaining between them. CDR3 loop: CASSLSAYGYTF. The CDR3 coding sequence is TGTGCCAGCAGTTTGAGCGCCTATGGCTACACCTTC.

This rearrangement joins TRBV7-4 to TRBJ1-5; the match to TRBD1 covers 9 bases. Trimming cost V 5 bases and J 0 bases; bases outside gene matches: 11. The CDR3 runs 18 residues. Germline V gene lookup returns CDR1 SGHVT and CDR2 SQSDAQ. The DNA of the CDR3 is TGTGCCAGCAGCCAGGACAGGGGTATGTCGGCTAGCAATCAGCCCCAGCATTTT. Protein: CASSQDRGMSASNQPQHF.

The chain joins TRBV3-1 to TRBJ1-1; TRBD1 matches 7 bases. The CDR3 spans 15 residues. J lost 0 bases, V lost 1 base, and 2 bases had no gene match. From germline, CDR1 is LGHDT and CDR2 YNNKEL (reference sequence). In DNA, the CDR3 is TGTGCCAGCAGCCAAGTGGGACAGTTGAACACTGAAGCTTTCTTT. Protein: CASSQVGQLNTEAFF.

This sequence joins TRBV28 and TRBJ1-1; 7 nucleotides agree with TRBD1. The V gene end was trimmed by 4 bases and the J gene end by 11 bases; junction bases not matched to a gene: 13. This CDR3 has 14 amino acids. The V gene's germline CDR1 is MDHEN and CDR2 SYDVKM. CDR3 nucleotides: TGTGCCAGCAGTTCAACCCCGAGACAGGGAGACGCTTTCTTT. Protein: CASSSTPRQGDAFF.